A selection of T cell receptor beta chains follows, all from one sample in a study of blood T cell repertoires in COVID-19. Sequenced by immunoSEQ multiplex PCR; TCRdb stores in-frame clones only, minus some. The profile shows some 45,000 clones, approximately 87% of them singletons. Sequencing was done on a sample of peripheral blood. The receptors were sampled from a human donor in a cohort sampled during active COVID-19. Each CDR3 is given with its conserved first and last residue. Fields, in order: J gene, D gene, V gene, clone size, CDR3 protein, CDR3 DNA. The D gene is left open where the match is weak. Only part of the rows carry a size: once, few, many, or a class if the clone is expanded.

J gene: TRBJ2-5
D gene: -
V gene: TRBV14
clone size: -
CDR3 protein: CASSQSTVGGTQYF
CDR3 DNA: TGTGCCAGCAGCCAATCGACAGTAGGTGGGACCCAGTACTTC

J gene: TRBJ2-7
D gene: TRBD1
V gene: TRBV12-3/TRBV12-4
clone size: -
CDR3 protein: CASRGQAYEQYF
CDR3 DNA: TGTGCCAGCAGAGGACAGGCCTACGAGCAGTACTTC

J gene: TRBJ2-7
D gene: -
V gene: TRBV6-5
clone size: -
CDR3 protein: CASTPSRSLRNEQYF
CDR3 DNA: TGTGCCAGCACCCCGTCTCGGAGTCTAAGGAACGAGCAGTACTTC

J gene: TRBJ1-1
D gene: -
V gene: TRBV6-5
clone size: -
CDR3 protein: CASREGTNTEAFF
CDR3 DNA: TGTGCCAGCAGGGAGGGGACGAACACTGAAGCTTTCTTT

J gene: TRBJ2-3
D gene: -
V gene: TRBV5-5
clone size: -
CDR3 protein: CASSLTDTTTDTQYF
CDR3 DNA: TGTGCCAGCAGCTTGACTGACACCACCACAGATACGCAGTATTTT

J gene: TRBJ1-6
D gene: TRBD1
V gene: TRBV25-1
clone size: -
CDR3 protein: CASSRRTGSSYNSPLHF
CDR3 DNA: TGTGCCAGCAGTCGTAGGACAGGGAGCTCCTATAATTCACCCCTCCACTTT

J gene: TRBJ2-2
D gene: TRBD2
V gene: TRBV24-1
clone size: -
CDR3 protein: CATQGGVRTGELFF
CDR3 DNA: TGTGCCACTCAGGGAGGGGTTCGCACCGGGGAGCTGTTTTTT

J gene: TRBJ1-1
D gene: TRBD1
V gene: TRBV7-9
clone size: few
CDR3 protein: CASSLPGQGYGTEAFF
CDR3 DNA: TGTGCCAGCAGCTTGCCGGGACAGGGGTACGGCACTGAAGCTTTCTTT

J gene: TRBJ1-2
D gene: -
V gene: TRBV29-1
clone size: once
CDR3 protein: CSVERGGANGYTF
CDR3 DNA: TGCAGCGTTGAAAGAGGGGGGGCCAATGGCTACACCTTC

J gene: TRBJ1-1
D gene: TRBD1
V gene: TRBV2
clone size: -
CDR3 protein: CASSESGGLGEAFF
CDR3 DNA: TGTGCCAGCAGTGAGTCAGGGGGGCTAGGCGAAGCTTTCTTT

J gene: TRBJ2-3
D gene: TRBD2
V gene: TRBV11-2
clone size: -
CDR3 protein: CASSFPTSGGTLDTQYF
CDR3 DNA: TGTGCCAGCAGCTTCCCGACTAGCGGGGGGACGTTAGATACGCAGTATTTT

J gene: TRBJ2-7
D gene: -
V gene: TRBV5-6
clone size: -
CDR3 protein: CASSLEAGIDEQYF
CDR3 DNA: TGTGCCAGCAGCTTGGAGGCAGGGATCGACGAGCAGTACTTC

J gene: TRBJ1-2
D gene: -
V gene: TRBV18
clone size: -
CDR3 protein: CASSPGAQEINYGYTF
CDR3 DNA: TGTGCCAGCTCACCAGGGGCGCAGGAGATTAACTATGGCTACACCTTC

J gene: TRBJ1-1
D gene: TRBD1
V gene: TRBV7-2
clone size: -
CDR3 protein: CASRQGASTEAFF
CDR3 DNA: TGTGCCAGCAGACAGGGGGCGAGCACTGAAGCTTTCTTT

J gene: TRBJ1-4
D gene: -
V gene: TRBV11-2
clone size: -
CDR3 protein: CASSRDRTNEKLFF
CDR3 DNA: TGTGCCAGCAGCCGTGACAGGACTAATGAAAAACTGTTTTTT

J gene: TRBJ2-3
D gene: TRBD1
V gene: TRBV18
clone size: -
CDR3 protein: CASSQGQGVNTDTQYF
CDR3 DNA: TGTGCCAGCTCACAGGGACAGGGAGTAAACACAGATACGCAGTATTTT

J gene: TRBJ2-7
D gene: TRBD2
V gene: TRBV27
clone size: -
CDR3 protein: CASSGGGGDPTRSYEQYF
CDR3 DNA: TGTGCCAGCAGTGGCGGCGGGGGGGACCCAACAAGATCCTACGAGCAGTACTTC

J gene: TRBJ2-2
D gene: -
V gene: TRBV25-1
clone size: -
CDR3 protein: CASSVPGSGGELFF
CDR3 DNA: TGTGCCAGCAGTGTCCCGGGTAGCGGCGGGGAGCTGTTTTTT

J gene: TRBJ2-7
D gene: -
V gene: TRBV7-9
clone size: -
CDR3 protein: CASSPRLVDVYEQYF
CDR3 DNA: TGTGCCAGCAGCCCCCGACTAGTCGATGTCTACGAGCAGTACTTC

J gene: TRBJ1-4
D gene: -
V gene: TRBV5-8
clone size: -
CDR3 protein: CASSSGERLYNEKLFF
CDR3 DNA: TGTGCCAGCAGCTCAGGGGAGAGACTTTATAATGAAAAACTGTTTTTT

J gene: TRBJ1-4
D gene: -
V gene: TRBV2
clone size: -
CDR3 protein: CAINVNEKLFF
CDR3 DNA: TGTGCCATCAATGTTAATGAAAAACTGTTTTTT

J gene: TRBJ2-3
D gene: TRBD2
V gene: TRBV13
clone size: -
CDR3 protein: CASRSGESTDTQYF
CDR3 DNA: TGTGCCAGCAGAAGCGGGGAGAGCACAGATACGCAGTATTTT

J gene: TRBJ1-6
D gene: -
V gene: TRBV6-6
clone size: -
CDR3 protein: CASVEGYSNSPLHF
CDR3 DNA: TGTGCCAGCGTCGAGGGTTACAGTAATTCACCCCTCCACTTT

J gene: TRBJ1-1
D gene: TRBD1
V gene: TRBV27
clone size: -
CDR3 protein: CASGRDRATEAFF
CDR3 DNA: TGTGCCAGCGGCCGGGACAGGGCCACTGAAGCTTTCTTT

J gene: TRBJ2-1
D gene: TRBD1
V gene: TRBV13
clone size: -
CDR3 protein: CASSLPGQGDEQFF
CDR3 DNA: TGTGCCAGCAGCTTACCGGGACAGGGAGATGAGCAGTTCTTC

J gene: TRBJ2-1
D gene: -
V gene: TRBV6-5
clone size: -
CDR3 protein: CASSYLPGSSYNEQFF
CDR3 DNA: TGTGCCAGCAGTTACTTACCAGGCAGCTCCTACAATGAGCAGTTCTTC

J gene: TRBJ1-5
D gene: TRBD1
V gene: TRBV10-3
clone size: -
CDR3 protein: CAIRGDSLNQPQHF
CDR3 DNA: TGTGCCATCAGGGGGGACAGCTTGAATCAGCCCCAGCATTTT

J gene: TRBJ1-1
D gene: TRBD1
V gene: TRBV29-1
clone size: -
CDR3 protein: CSVRLQGAGNTEAFF
CDR3 DNA: TGCAGCGTTCGTCTTCAGGGGGCTGGGAACACTGAAGCTTTCTTT